The entry below describes one TCR beta chain. Germline values: CDR1 SGDLS, CDR2 YYNGEE. Trimming stripped 3 bases from V and 3 bases from J, with 9 bases between. The CDR3 is 13 amino acids. Original data processing: Using reference gene primer amplification, nucleated cell counts were estimated. Repertoires were generated with immunoSEQ multiplex PCR, while TCRdb's copy carries only in-frame clones and drops some. V and J calls and clone size are copied from that table; D and trimming were computed from the DNA. The repertoire includes 190,000 or so clones, almost 90% of them detected once, and approximately 0.64% sits in the top ten. This specimen comes from a study of blood T cell repertoires in COVID-19. Overall study: Material from acute and convalescent COVID-19 was sourced from the United States, Italy and Spain.

The rearrangement uses TRBV9 and TRBJ1-1, with D possibly matching TRBD1 (6 bases). Source material: peripheral blood. The receptor was isolated from a man aged 50 to 60 with acute or convalescent COVID-19. The DNA of the CDR3 is TGTGCCAGCAGCGCCAGGACAGACACTGAAGCTTTCTTT. As protein: CASSARTDTEAFF.